These T cell receptor beta chains were read from a single sample in a study of PD-1 blockade in classical Hodgkin lymphoma. Measured with immunoSEQ multiplex PCR; TCRdb has only the in-frame clones, and not every one. The table shows 90,000 to 100,000 clones, with around 80% occurring only once. The source was peripheral blood mononuclear cells (PBMCs), collected before the fourth cycle of nivolumab. The origin of the receptors is a human donor with classical Hodgkin lymphoma. Each CDR3 is given with its conserved first and last residue. Expanded clones get a size class; other rows say once, few or many, or leave the size out.

NA	TRBV10-3	TRBJ1-5	15	CAISTRSGTNQPQHF
NA	TRBV2	TRBJ1-2	13	CASRGDRDVGYTF
NA	TRBV9	TRBJ2-7	13	CASSPGQTYEQYF
NA	TRBV28	TRBJ1-2	13	CASSPAGNYGYTF
NA	TRBV6-1	TRBJ2-3	13	CASEGGGADTQYF
NA	TRBV6-1	TRBJ2-1	13	CASTPGWGNEQFF
NA	TRBV7-9	TRBJ2-1	14	CASSTLAENNEQFF
NA	TRBV9	TRBJ2-7	17	CASSVGVGAGESGEQYF
NA	TRBV5-1	TRBJ2-5	14	CASSLAEGGETQYF
once	TRBV6-6	TRBJ1-1	16	CASSFETGTGNTEAFF
NA	TRBV7-9	TRBJ2-7	15	CASSGSGRAYYEQYF
NA	TRBV19	TRBJ2-1	14	CASKGQGIVDEQFF
NA	TRBV6-6	TRBJ2-1	13	CASSYSGGAEQFF
NA	TRBV5-1	TRBJ2-2	14	CASSLAGRAGELFF
NA	TRBV18	TRBJ1-1	13	CASSTGVNTEAFF
few	TRBV27	TRBJ2-7	13	CASTGRGLSEQYF
NA	TRBV27	TRBJ2-2	16	CASSLPTSGITGELFF
NA	TRBV7-9	TRBJ2-3	16	CASSLDTSEGTDTQYF
NA	TRBV10-3	TRBJ1-1	15	CAISESAGSVTEAFF
NA	TRBV5-4	TRBJ2-3	14	CATGAPEGTDTQYF
NA	TRBV6-6	TRBJ1-2	11	CACGTSYGCTF
NA	TRBV27	TRBJ1-5	16	CASRTIGTGFNQPQHF
NA	TRBV9	TRBJ2-7	14	CASSAGQSLGEQYF
NA	TRBV7-3	TRBJ2-3	18	CASSLMSSGGLSTDTQYF
few	TRBV19	TRBJ2-1	15	CASSLWTGGLDEQFF
NA	TRBV6-5	TRBJ1-2	14	CASTSLTGSYGYTF
NA	TRBV7-9	TRBJ2-1	15	CASSLGTGSYNEQFF
NA	TRBV6-5	TRBJ1-5	13	CASSSDREQPQHF
once	TRBV5-1	TRBJ2-4	14	CASSLTRGKNIQYF
NA	TRBV29-1	TRBJ2-7	13	CSVLGQGSYEQYF
NA	TRBV29-1	TRBJ2-7	16	CSVGGIGTHPPYEQYF
NA	TRBV7-6	TRBJ1-4	15	CASSLIGGPGEKLFF
NA	TRBV7-8	TRBJ2-3	20	CASSLRLTGGHSEDTDTQYF
few	TRBV10-3	TRBJ1-1	11	CAILENTEAFF
few	TRBV30	TRBJ2-5	15	CAWSVQVGAMETQYF
NA	TRBV19	TRBJ2-7	16	CASSMEDGGGAYEQYF
NA	TRBV11-2	TRBJ2-2	15	CASSPQPQGTGELFF
once	TRBV28	TRBJ2-1	14	CASSRPLGTNEQFF
once	TRBV4-1	TRBJ2-1	16	CASSQGLAYDVNEQFF
NA	TRBV27	TRBJ1-2	15	CASRTLTGGRYGYTF
few	TRBV6-6	TRBJ1-2	15	CASSYVPEPNYGYTF
NA	TRBV5-4	TRBJ2-5	14	CASSLDRGQETQYF
NA	TRBV6-5	TRBJ1-3	16	CASSYSTNLRGNTIYF
NA	TRBV7-9	TRBJ1-2	13	CASSLGDRAVYTF
few	TRBV13	TRBJ2-7	13	CASSLRGGYEQYF
NA	TRBV5-1	TRBJ2-1	14	CASSVLAAYNEQFF
NA	TRBV18	TRBJ2-5	16	CASSPQLVKNQETQYF
medium-sized	TRBV7-9	TRBJ2-7	15	CASSQMGIAPHEQYF
NA	TRBV6-5	TRBJ1-5	15	CASSYSMGDNQPQHF
once	TRBV18	TRBJ2-7	15	CASSPTTGTSYEQYF
NA	TRBV13	TRBJ2-7	15	CASSLTLGSSYEQYF
few	TRBV9	TRBJ1-2	17	CASSMGQFPHSNYGYTF
NA	TRBV21-1	TRBJ2-7	15	CASSGPGQGIKEQYF
many	TRBV27	TRBJ1-6	13	CASSLRIYSPLHF